This paragraph covers one T cell receptor (beta chain) sequence. The specificity of this receptor is unknown. Base-call qualities are not available, and no considerably larger clone is one nucleotide away. The sample comes from a study of identical twins (dated by TCRdb to the mid-2010s). Study-wide context: The study deep-sequenced TCR alpha and beta repertoires from monozygotic twins, unrelated adults of various ages and cord blood to test whether fetal clonotypes persist. Replicate twin experiments were performed at different times using different library preparation protocols to rule out contamination.

Including cysteine and phenylalanine, the CDR3 has 14 amino acids. The retained sequence is limited to the CDR3, 42 bases, with the frame set at the first base. The trim is 6 bases for V and 4 bases for J, with a gap of 15 bases between the germline ends. Based on the germline V gene, the CDR1 and CDR2 sequences are MNHNS and SASEGT. Broad study findings and their caveats: Because the same donors could not be followed over many years, the conclusions relied on cross-sectional statistical analysis. Zero-insertion analyses could be partly confounded by invariant T cells such as MAIT and iNKT, although diverse VJ usage argued against such confounding for most clonotypes. Abundant cord blood beta clonotypes carried fewer insertions; young adult naive repertoires showed a weaker similar trend, while memory repertoires showed none. Compared with coincidental sharing between unrelated individuals, out-of-frame TCR alpha sequences shared between twins had an excess of sequences with low generation probability. Out-of-frame TCR alpha sharing in monozygotic twins was systematically underestimated by recombination models, whereas sharing between unrelated individuals was in agreement with the recombination models. The excess sharing between twins in beta out-of-frame sequences was weaker because fewer shared sequences reduced the signal-to-noise ratio.

Library creation used 5' RACE. The instrument given in TCRdb is Illumina HiSeq 2000. A universal primer binding site was introduced by template switching, and a unique molecular identifier was present in the final cDNA, enabling accurate counting of TCR cDNA molecules. Specific primers in the conserved constant-segment region were used to synthesize first-strand cDNA for the TCR alpha and beta chains. Each cDNA library was double barcoded, with a SMART-Mk sample barcode plus Illumina barcodes, to control for contamination. Two successive PCR steps introduced TruSeq adapter sequences along with Illumina sample barcodes. The TCR alpha and beta cDNA libraries were sequenced on the Illumina HiSeq platform using custom primers. As for the original processing: MiGEC processed the raw reads to extract unique molecular identifiers, while MiXCR was used to determine the CDR3 positions. For each individual, recombination models were inferred using an EM algorithm with the repgenHMM and IGoR tools. The analysis of shared clonotypes was done with the tcR package in R, with sharing normalized by the product of cloneset sizes. To study raw recombination free of thymic and clonal selection effects, out-of-frame nonproductive sequences were analyzed. TCRdb redid the processing of the public reads, applying fastp at Q25 and MiXCR, and retained in-frame beta chains. One record per CDR3 amino acid sequence lists the most common genes and DNA. In this record, the V and J calls reflect TCRdb's handling and not the investigators' own analysis. Present in this sample are around 960,000 distinct CDR3 sequences, roughly 12% of which were seen just once. The ten largest clones take up roughly 1.6% of the sample.

Every donor was a healthy Caucasian. Three pairs of female monozygotic twins, all aged roughly 18 to 29 years, made up the twin cohort. The RNA used for TCR libraries was isolated from peripheral blood mononuclear cells. These data are also associated with another study on yellow fever vaccine responses in identical twins. As the second study states: According to the authors, the vaccine-induced T cell response in identical twins seemed to be partly convergent and partly specific to each individual. The study precisely tracked vaccine-responding T cell clones in identical twins.

The rearrangement joined TRBV6-1 to TRBJ1-1; no confident D gene assignment can be made. Input material: PBMCs. This sequence was found in a woman younger than 30 in good health. The CDR3 region reads CASSKTWEGTEAFF. In nucleotide form, the sequence is TGTGCCAGCAGCAAAACCTGGGAGGGCACTGAAGCTTTCTTT.